Listed below are T cell receptor beta chains from one sample, sequenced in a study of PD-1 blockade in classical Hodgkin lymphoma. Libraries were prepared by immunoSEQ multiplex PCR; TCRdb keeps only in-frame clonotypes and omits some of them. Of more than 25,000 clones detected, just over 70% appear once; the ten largest clones hold 3% to 4%. This material consisted of peripheral blood mononuclear cells (PBMCs), taken before the second cycle of nivolumab. The receptors come from a human donor with classical Hodgkin lymphoma. CDR3s include the opening cysteine and the closing phenylalanine or tryptophan. D genes are given only for firm matches. Clone size appears in some rows only: once, few, many, or a class for an expanded clone.

v_call	clone_size	d_call	j_call	cdr3_aa	cdr3_nt
TRBV30	.	TRBD2	TRBJ2-3	CAETSGSSTDTQYF	TGTGCCGAGACTAGCGGGTCTAGCACAGATACGCAGTATTTT
TRBV5-1	.	.	TRBJ1-5	CASSPTPTSNQPQHF	TGCGCCAGCAGCCCCACCCCGACTAGCAATCAGCCCCAGCATTTT
TRBV5-1	.	.	TRBJ2-5	CASSLDPAGQQETQYF	TGCGCCAGCAGCCTCGACCCAGCGGGACAACAAGAGACCCAGTACTTC
TRBV6-6	.	TRBD2	TRBJ2-2	CASRWGGPAGPGELFF	TGTGCCAGCAGATGGGGGGGTCCAGCCGGGCCCGGGGAGCTGTTTTTT
TRBV19	once	TRBD1	TRBJ1-2	CATADRESSGYTF	TGTGCCACTGCGGACAGGGAGTCTTCTGGCTACACCTTC
TRBV29-1	.	TRBD2	TRBJ2-3	CTVTSGGSTDTQYF	TGCACCGTGACTAGCGGGGGCTCCACAGATACGCAGTATTTT
TRBV30	few	.	TRBJ2-1	CAWSSNNEQFF	TGTGCCTGGAGTAGCAACAATGAGCAGTTCTTC
TRBV6-5	.	.	TRBJ2-7	CASSYSMSSYEQYF	TGTGCCAGCAGTTACTCGATGTCCTCCTACGAGCAGTACTTC
TRBV19	.	TRBD1	TRBJ1-1	CASSMVQGASSTEAFF	TGTGCCAGTAGTATGGTACAGGGGGCGTCGAGCACTGAAGCTTTCTTT
TRBV2	.	.	TRBJ2-7	CASSGTNYEQYF	TGTGCCAGCAGCGGGACAAACTACGAGCAGTACTTC
TRBV28	.	.	TRBJ1-5	CASQRLGNQPQHF	TGTGCCAGCCAAAGACTCGGCAACCAGCCCCAGCATTTT
TRBV4-3	.	.	TRBJ1-2	CASSQENTGIYGYTF	TGCGCCAGCAGCCAAGAAAATACAGGGATCTATGGCTACACCTTC
TRBV5-1	.	TRBD1	TRBJ1-3	CASSREGATRSGNTIYF	TGCGCCAGCAGTCGGGAGGGGGCGACGCGCTCTGGAAACACCATATATTTT